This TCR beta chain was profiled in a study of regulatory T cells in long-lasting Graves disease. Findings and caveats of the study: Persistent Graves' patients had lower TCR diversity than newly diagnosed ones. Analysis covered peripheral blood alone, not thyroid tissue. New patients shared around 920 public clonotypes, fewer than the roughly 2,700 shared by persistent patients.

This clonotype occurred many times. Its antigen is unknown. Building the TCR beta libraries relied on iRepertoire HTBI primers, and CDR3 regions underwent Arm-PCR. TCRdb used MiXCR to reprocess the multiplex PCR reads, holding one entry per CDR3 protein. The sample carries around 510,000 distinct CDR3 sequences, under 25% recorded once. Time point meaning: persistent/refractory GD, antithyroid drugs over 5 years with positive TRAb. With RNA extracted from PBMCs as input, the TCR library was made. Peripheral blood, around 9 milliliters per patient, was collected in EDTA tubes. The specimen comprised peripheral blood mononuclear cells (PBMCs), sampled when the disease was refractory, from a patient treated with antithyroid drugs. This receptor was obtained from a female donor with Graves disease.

This chain's CDR3 is CASSFRLREYTGELFF. DNA of the CDR3: TGTGCCAGCAGCTTCCGACTCCGGGAGTATACCGGGGAGCTGTTTTTT. The genes are TRBV7-2 and TRBJ2-2, with a possible D match to TRBD2 (6 bases). The length of the CDR3 is 16 residues. Germline-derived CDR1 and CDR2 are SGHTA and FQGNSA. The V end was cut by 3 bases, the J end by 5 bases, with 16 bases between.